Below are 22 T cell receptor beta chains sequenced from a single sample in a study of CD8+ T cells in alopecia areata. RNA was isolated and reverse transcribed to cDNA, the sequencing template. Assay: immunoSEQ multiplex PCR; the TCRdb copy retains only in-frame clones and omits some. The data contain approximately 99,000 clones, approximately 61% of them singletons. Sequenced sample: NKG2D-low CD8+ T cells sorted from blood. These receptors were collected from a human donor with alopecia areata.

This rearrangement joins TRBV13 to TRBJ2-1; 7 nucleotides agree with TRBD2. Germline trimming cut 0 bases from V and 8 bases from J; bases unmatched to any gene: 1. Germline V CDR1 and CDR2: PRHDT, FYEKMQ (reference sequence). The length of the CDR3 is 13 residues. CDR3 sequence reads: CASSLGGGDEQFF. Written as DNA, the CDR3 is TGTGCCAGCAGCTTAGGGGGAGGGGATGAGCAGTTCTTC.

The chain couples TRBV28 to TRBJ2-7; no definite D call. Germline V gene sequence: CDR1 MDHEN, CDR2 SYDVKM. Trimming cost V 5 bases and J 4 bases, with 6 bases left between them. The CDR3 runs 11 residues. CDR3 in DNA: TGTGCCAGCAGTACCTTTTACGAGCAGTACTTC. It codes for CASSTFYEQYF.

This chain links TRBV2 with TRBJ2-1; D perhaps matches TRBD1 (6 bases). The CDR3 totals 15 residues. V was cut by 4 bases and J by 6 bases, with 16 bases left in between. CDR1 is SNHLY and CDR2 is FYNNEI in the germline V gene. In DNA, the CDR3 is TGTGCCAGCAGTGGTTCAGGGGCAAACAGCAATGAGCAGTTCTTC. This codes for CASSGSGANSNEQFF. Combining the CDR3 with reference TRBV2 and TRBJ2-1 gives the whole variable domain EPEVTQTPSHQVTQMGQEVILRCVPISNHLYFYWYRQILGQKVEFLVSFYNNEISEKSEIFDDQFSVERPDGSNFTLKIRSTKLEDSAMYFCASSGSGANSNEQFFGPGTRLTVL.

The V gene is TRBV4-1, the J gene TRBJ2-7; 13 bases align to TRBD2. The junction had 9 bases not matched to a gene; V was cut back by 1 base and J by 3 bases. This CDR3 is 18 amino acids long. Germline V gene data show CDR1 as MGHRA and CDR2 as YSYEKL. The CDR3: CASSQAGLAGEIVYEQYF. The CDR3 nucleotides are TGCGCCAGCAGCCAAGCCGGACTAGCGGGAGAAATTGTCTACGAGCAGTACTTC.

The chain is built from TRBV7-2 and TRBJ1-2; tentatively, D is TRBD1 (6 bases). Germline V lookup: CDR1 SGHTA, CDR2 FQGNSA. The germline V and J ends were trimmed by 3 bases and 4 bases, with 15 bases remaining between them. This CDR3 has 15 residues. Here the CDR3 DNA reads TGTGCCAGCAGCTTCTATAAGGGGGGTGCCTATGGCTACACCTTC. It codes for CASSFYKGGAYGYTF.

This clone was picked up one time. The chain uses TRBV27 and TRBJ1-5; D is ambiguous. Per the germline V gene, CDR1 is MNHEY and CDR2 is SMNVEV (reference sequence). Trimming shortened V by 8 bases and J by 5 bases, and 4 bases separated the two germline ends. The CDR3 loop spans 10 amino acids. CDR3 bases: TGTGCCAGCGGCTATCAGCCCCAGCATTTT. The encoded protein is CASGYQPQHF.

V and J are TRBV9 and TRBJ2-3; unclear D gene. V was trimmed by 3 bases and J by 3 bases, leaving 8 bases between them. The CDR3 runs 13 residues. Germline V gives CDR1 SGDLS, CDR2 YYNGEE. CDR3 amino acids: CASSGILTDTQYF. The CDR3 DNA sequence: TGTGCCAGCAGCGGGATCTTGACAGATACGCAGTATTTT.

V usage is TRBV5-6 and J usage is TRBJ1-5; D is unclear. Germline V lookup: CDR1 SGHDT, CDR2 YYEEEE. The CDR3 contains 16 residues. Trimming took 1 base from V and 4 from J, leaving 15 bases between them. CDR3 DNA sequence: TGTGCCAGCAGCTTGTGGTTTGTTGAGGTGAATCAGCCCCAGCATTTT. This encodes CASSLWFVEVNQPQHF.

The J gene is TRBJ2-1, the V gene TRBV11-2, with TRBD2 matching 8 bases. Germline CDR1 SGHAT, CDR2 FQNNGV. The CDR3 runs to 12 residues. V shed 7 bases and J 9 bases; nucleotides not matched to a gene: 5. The CDR3 loop reads CASTKSGSEQFF. The CDR3 DNA sequence: TGTGCCAGCACCAAAAGCGGGAGTGAGCAGTTCTTC.

The genes are TRBV6-5 and TRBJ2-5; D is perhaps TRBD2 (5 bases). CDR1 and CDR2 (germline): MNHEY, SVGAGI. The CDR3 length is 12 residues. V lost 8 bases, J lost 4 bases, and 11 bases lay in between. CDR3 coding DNA: TGTGCCAGCTTTCGGGCGGGAGAGACCCAGTACTTC. Its protein is CASFRAGETQYF.

The chain combines TRBV5-1 with TRBJ2-5; 7 positions agree with TRBD2. Germline CDR1 SGHRS, CDR2 YFSETQ. J lost 4 bases, V lost 2 bases, and 11 bases had no gene match. This CDR3 contains 16 residues. CDR3 region: CASSFWAGVGLETQYF. The DNA for the CDR3 is TGCGCCAGCAGCTTCTGGGCGGGAGTGGGTCTAGAGACCCAGTACTTC.

The chain combines TRBV4-1 with TRBJ1-1, with D uncertain. V lost 1 base, J lost 5 bases, and 11 bases lay in between. Germline V gene sequence: CDR1 MGHRA, CDR2 YSYEKL. The CDR3 has 14 residues. CDR3 region: CASSQVKGGTEAFF. The DNA of the CDR3 is TGCGCCAGCAGCCAAGTCAAGGGAGGGACTGAAGCTTTCTTT.

This clone was observed a few times. The CDR3 here is CASSLFSGSSYNEQFF. CDR3 nucleotides: TGCGCCAGCAGCCTCTTTAGCGGGAGCTCCTACAATGAGCAGTTCTTC. The chain combines TRBV5-1 with TRBJ2-1; TRBD2 matches 9 bases. J gave up 0 bases and V 4 bases, and 5 bases lay outside the gene matches. Looked up from germline, CDR1 is SGHRS and CDR2 is YFSETQ. This CDR3 has 16 residues.

This clone was picked up a small number of times. J is TRBJ1-1 and V is TRBV7-9; D might be TRBD1 (6 bases). The V end was cut by 4 bases, the J end by 3 bases, with 18 bases between. CDR3 size: 16 residues. From germline, CDR1 is SEHNR and CDR2 FQNEAQ (reference sequence). The CDR3 DNA is TGTGCCAGCAGCTCGTGGGAGACAGGTTGGGACACTGAAGCTTTCTTT. This encodes CASSSWETGWDTEAFF.

This chain's CDR3 is CASSAGGGSTDTQYF. The CDR3 DNA sequence: TGTGCCAGCAGTGCCGGGGGCGGGAGCACAGATACGCAGTATTTT. J is TRBJ2-3 and V is TRBV28; D is possibly TRBD1 or TRBD2 (6 bases each). Looked up from germline, CDR1 is MDHEN and CDR2 is SYDVKM. V dropped 5 bases and J dropped 0 bases, with 12 bases sitting between them. CDR3 length: 15 residues.

This clone was observed once. This rearrangement joins TRBV5-1 to TRBJ1-2; TRBD1 might be the D (5 bases). V lost 1 base and J lost 4, with 11 bases in between. The CDR3 is 14 amino acids. CDR1 and CDR2 from the germline V gene are SGHRS and YFSETQ. The CDR3 DNA reads TGCGCCAGCAGCTTGTATCAGGGTACCTATGGCTACACCTTC. It specifies CASSLYQGTYGYTF.

V gene TRBV5-1 combines with J gene TRBJ1-3; D remains ambiguous. V was pared by 2 bases and J by 0 bases, with 15 bases between. The CDR3 consists of 17 residues. Germline V gene sequence: CDR1 SGHRS, CDR2 YFSETQ. CDR3 sequence: CASSFISPGGSGNTIYF. The CDR3 DNA reads as TGCGCCAGCAGCTTTATTAGCCCGGGCGGCTCTGGAAACACCATATATTTT.

V and J are TRBV27 and TRBJ2-1; D unresolved. With 6 bases removed from V and 9 bases from J, the gap between germline ends came to 12 bases. CDR3 size: 12 residues. Germline CDR1 reads MNHEY; CDR2 reads SMNVEV (reference sequence). CDR3 in amino acids: CASRPSWGEQFF. As DNA, the CDR3 is TGTGCCAGCAGGCCCTCCTGGGGTGAGCAGTTCTTC.

The rearrangement uses TRBV29-1 and TRBJ2-7; D remains ambiguous. This CDR3 spans 13 amino acids. V shed 6 bases and J shed 4 bases, with 16 bases lying between them. Germline CDR1 SQVTM, CDR2 ANQGSEA. The CDR3 protein is CSVETSPFYEQYF. The CDR3 DNA reads TGCAGCGTCGAAACGTCGCCTTTTTACGAGCAGTACTTC.

The rearrangement joins TRBV27 to TRBJ1-5, with TRBD1 identical over 10 bases. The CDR3 totals 16 residues. The J segment lost 2 bases and the V segment lost 5 bases, leaving 6 bases of the junction unmatched. Looked up from germline, CDR1 is MNHEY and CDR2 is SMNVEV (reference sequence). The CDR3 region has the DNA TGTGCCAGCAGTGTGGACAGGGGGAACGGCAATCAGCCCCAGCATTTT. Encoded protein: CASSVDRGNGNQPQHF.

This chain links TRBV9 with TRBJ2-7; D tentatively reads TRBD1 or TRBD2 (5 bases each). The CDR3 is made up of 17 amino acids. The germline V gene has CDR1 SGDLS and CDR2 YYNGEE. V lost 3 bases to trimming and J lost 6 bases, with 25 bases between them. CDR3 nucleotides: TGTGCCAGCAGCGCAGAGGTCGGGGCCCTCGGAGTACGCGAGCAGTACTTC. Translating gives CASSAEVGALGVREQYF. The full variable domain, its missing parts supplied by reference TRBV9 and TRBJ2-7, is DSGVTQTPKHLITATGQRVTLRCSPRSGDLSVYWYQQSLDQGLQFLIQYYNGEERAKGNILERFSAQQFPDLHSELNLSSLELGDSALYFCASSAEVGALGVREQYFGPGTRLTVT.

This clone was seen a few times. At the DNA level, this CDR3 is encoded by other sequences in the same sample as well. This sequence joins TRBV27 and TRBJ1-1, with D hard to call. Germline V lookup: CDR1 MNHEY, CDR2 SMNVEV (reference sequence). The CDR3 totals 13 residues. The V and J ends lost 4 bases and 0 bases respectively, with 6 bases between them. The CDR3 DNA reads as TGTGCCAGCAGTTCAGGAGTGAACACTGAAGCTTTCTTT. It is translated as CASSSGVNTEAFF.